Detailed here is one TCR beta chain. CDR3 size: 17 residues. Germline lookup yields CDR1 SGHAT and CDR2 FQNNGV. V lost 3 bases, J lost 1 base, and 15 bases lay in between. This sample was taken from a study of cytomegalovirus exposure and HLA in healthy donors. The primer mix had 60 Vbeta and 13 Jbeta primers. TCRdb's copy holds only in-frame clones and misses some; the assay was immunoSEQ multiplex PCR. The table has approximately 190,000 clones, 78% seen once. This rearrangement joins TRBV11-2 to TRBJ2-2, with D uncertain. This sequence was found in a woman in her twenties or thirties in good health and CMV-seropositive. The sample was PBMCs. The CDR3 is CASSLALLSVNTGELFF. The CDR3 nucleotides are TGTGCCAGCAGCTTGGCCCTACTCAGCGTGAACACCGGGGAGCTGTTTTTT.